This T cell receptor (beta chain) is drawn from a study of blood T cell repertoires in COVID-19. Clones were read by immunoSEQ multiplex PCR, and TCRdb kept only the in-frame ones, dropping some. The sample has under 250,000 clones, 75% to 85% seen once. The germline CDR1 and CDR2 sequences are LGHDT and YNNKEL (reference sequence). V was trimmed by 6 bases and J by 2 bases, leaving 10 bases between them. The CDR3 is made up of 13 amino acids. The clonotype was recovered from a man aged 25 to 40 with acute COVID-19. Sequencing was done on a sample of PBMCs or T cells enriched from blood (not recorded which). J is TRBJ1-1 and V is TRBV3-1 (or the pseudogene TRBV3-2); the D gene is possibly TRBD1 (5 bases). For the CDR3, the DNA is TGTGCCAGCAGGATCGGGGGAAACACTGAAGCTTTCTTT. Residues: CASRIGGNTEAFF.